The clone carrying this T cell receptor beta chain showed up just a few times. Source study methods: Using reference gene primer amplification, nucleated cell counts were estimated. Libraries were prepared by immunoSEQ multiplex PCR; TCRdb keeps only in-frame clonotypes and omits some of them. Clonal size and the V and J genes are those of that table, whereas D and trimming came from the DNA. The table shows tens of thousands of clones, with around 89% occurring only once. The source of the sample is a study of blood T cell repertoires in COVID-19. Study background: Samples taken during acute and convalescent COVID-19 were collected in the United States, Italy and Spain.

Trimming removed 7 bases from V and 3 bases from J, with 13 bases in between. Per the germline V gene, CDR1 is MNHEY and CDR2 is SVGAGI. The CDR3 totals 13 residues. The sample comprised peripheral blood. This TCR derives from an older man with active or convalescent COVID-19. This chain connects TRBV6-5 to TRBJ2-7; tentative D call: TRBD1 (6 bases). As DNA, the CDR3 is TGTGCCAGCAAGAGGGACATCAACTACGAGCAGTACTTC. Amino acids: CASKRDINYEQYF.